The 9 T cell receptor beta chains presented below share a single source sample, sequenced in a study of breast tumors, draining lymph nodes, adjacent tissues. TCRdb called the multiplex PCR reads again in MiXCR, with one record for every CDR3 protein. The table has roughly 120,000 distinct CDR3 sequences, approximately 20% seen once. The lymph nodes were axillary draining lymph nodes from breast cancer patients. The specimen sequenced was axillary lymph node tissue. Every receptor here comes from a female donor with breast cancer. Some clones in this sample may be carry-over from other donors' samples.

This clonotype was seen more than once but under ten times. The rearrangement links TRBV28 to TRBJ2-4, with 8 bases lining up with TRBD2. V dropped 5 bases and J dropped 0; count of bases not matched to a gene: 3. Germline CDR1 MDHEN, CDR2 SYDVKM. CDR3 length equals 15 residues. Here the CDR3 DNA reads TGTGCCAGCAGTCGGCTAGCGGGAGCCAAAAACATTCAGTACTTC. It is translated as CASSRLAGAKNIQYF.

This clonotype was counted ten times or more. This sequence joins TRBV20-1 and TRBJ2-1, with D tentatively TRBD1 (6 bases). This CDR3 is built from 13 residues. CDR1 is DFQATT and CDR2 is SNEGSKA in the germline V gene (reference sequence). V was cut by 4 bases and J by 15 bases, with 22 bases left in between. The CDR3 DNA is TGCAGTGCTATGGGAGACAGGTCTGGGGGCGGGTTCTTC. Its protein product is CSAMGDRSGGGFF.

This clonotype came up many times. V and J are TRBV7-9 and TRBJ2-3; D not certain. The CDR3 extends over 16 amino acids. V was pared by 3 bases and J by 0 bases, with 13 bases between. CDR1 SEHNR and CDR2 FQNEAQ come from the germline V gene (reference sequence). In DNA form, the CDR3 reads TGTGCCAGCAGCTTTAGCCAGTTACTTAGCACAGATACGCAGTATTTT. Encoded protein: CASSFSQLLSTDTQYF.

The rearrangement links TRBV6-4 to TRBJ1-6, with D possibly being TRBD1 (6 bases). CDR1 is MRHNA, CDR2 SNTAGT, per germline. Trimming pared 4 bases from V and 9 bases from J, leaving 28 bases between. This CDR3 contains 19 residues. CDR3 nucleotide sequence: TGTGCCAGCAGTGGGGGGGGGGCAGGGGCTGCCTTTTTAAGTTCACCCCTCCACTTT. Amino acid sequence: CASSGGGAGAAFLSSPLHF.

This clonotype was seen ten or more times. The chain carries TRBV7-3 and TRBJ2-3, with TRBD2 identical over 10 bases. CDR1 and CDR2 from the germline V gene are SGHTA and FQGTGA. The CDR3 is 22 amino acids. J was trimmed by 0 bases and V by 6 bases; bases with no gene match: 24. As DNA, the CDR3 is TGTGCCAGCAGAACAGACCGCGGGGTAGTAGCGGGAGGATTAAGTAGCACAGATACGCAGTATTTT. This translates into CASRTDRGVVAGGLSSTDTQYF.

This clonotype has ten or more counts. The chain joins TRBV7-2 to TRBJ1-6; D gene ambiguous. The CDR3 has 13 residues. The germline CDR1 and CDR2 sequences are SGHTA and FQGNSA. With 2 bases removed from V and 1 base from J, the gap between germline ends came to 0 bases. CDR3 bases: TGTGCCAGCAGCTTATCCTATAATTCACCCCTCCACTTT. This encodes CASSLSYNSPLHF.

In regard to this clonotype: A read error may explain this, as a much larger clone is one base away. The CDR3 here is CASSSDNPISYEQYF. In nucleotides, the CDR3 is TGCGCCAGCAGCTCGGACAACCCAATCTCCTACGAGCAGTACTTC. The chain is built from TRBV5-1 and TRBJ2-7, with D perhaps matching TRBD1 (5 bases). Trimming shortened V by 3 bases and J by 0 bases, and 13 bases separated the two germline ends. CDR3 length: 15 residues. Germline loops: CDR1 SGHRS, CDR2 YFSETQ.

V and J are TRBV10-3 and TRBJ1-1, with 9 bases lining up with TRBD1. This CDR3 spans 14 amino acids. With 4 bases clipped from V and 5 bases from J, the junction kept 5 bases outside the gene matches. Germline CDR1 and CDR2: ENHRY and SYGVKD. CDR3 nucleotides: TGTGCCATCAGTGGGGGGACAGGGCGGACTGAAGCTTTCTTT. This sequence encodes CAISGGTGRTEAFF.

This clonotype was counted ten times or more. CDR3 sequence (DNA): TGTGCCAGCAGCCCAAACGGGCATGAGCAGTTCTTC. Amino acid sequence: CASSPNGHEQFF. The chain combines TRBV6-5 with TRBJ2-1, with D uncertain. Trimming pared 6 bases from V and 8 bases from J, leaving 11 bases between. This CDR3 region has 12 residues. The germline CDR1 and CDR2 sequences are MNHEY and SVGAGI.